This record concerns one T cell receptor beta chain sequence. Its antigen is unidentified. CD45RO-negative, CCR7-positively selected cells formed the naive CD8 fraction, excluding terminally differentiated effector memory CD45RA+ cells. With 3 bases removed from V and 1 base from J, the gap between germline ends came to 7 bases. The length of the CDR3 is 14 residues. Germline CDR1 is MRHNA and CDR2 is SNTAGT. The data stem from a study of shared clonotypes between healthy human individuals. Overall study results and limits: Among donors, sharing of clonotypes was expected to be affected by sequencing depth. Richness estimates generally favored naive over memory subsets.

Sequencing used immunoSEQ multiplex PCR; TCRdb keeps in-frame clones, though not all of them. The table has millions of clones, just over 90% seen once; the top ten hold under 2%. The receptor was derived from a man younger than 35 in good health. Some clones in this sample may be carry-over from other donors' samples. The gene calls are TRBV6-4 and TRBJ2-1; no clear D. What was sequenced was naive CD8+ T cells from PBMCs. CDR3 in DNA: TGTGCCAGCAGTGATGGGGTATCCTACAATGAGCAGTTCTTC. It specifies CASSDGVSYNEQFF.